The 32 T cell receptor beta chains below all came from one sample that was sequenced in a study of neurological immune-mediated disorders. Each CDR3 protein gets one entry after TCRdb re-called the 5' RACE reads with MiXCR. The data hold tens of thousands of distinct CDR3 sequences, with about 3.4% observed a single time. Sequencing used PBMCs. The receptors were sampled from a man aged 35-49 years with multiple sclerosis.

This clonotype was seen at least ten times. The J gene is TRBJ2-3, the V gene TRBV29-1, with D uncertain. V was cut by 3 bases and J by 1 base, with 8 bases left in between. The CDR3 sequence is 13 residues long. Per the germline V gene, CDR1 is SQVTM and CDR2 is ANQGSEA. CDR3 DNA sequence: TGCAGCGTTGAGGCGGAGCGCACAGATACGCAGTATTTT. Its translation is CSVEAERTDTQYF.

In this sample, this clonotype turned up many times. The J gene is TRBJ1-4, the V gene TRBV5-1; D is possibly TRBD1 (5 bases). Germline V gene sequence: CDR1 SGHRS, CDR2 YFSETQ. The CDR3 has 13 residues. V gave up 4 bases and J gave up 8 bases, with 12 bases separating them. CDR3 sequence reads: CASSPGTTEKLFF. The CDR3 nucleotides are TGCGCCAGCAGCCCCGGGACGACCGAAAAACTGTTTTTT.

At least ten counts were recorded for this clonotype. The chain combines TRBV11-2 with TRBJ2-7; perhaps TRBD2 as D (7 bases). Germline loops: CDR1 SGHAT, CDR2 FQNNGV. The CDR3 extends over 15 amino acids. V was clipped by 0 bases and J by 5 bases, with 14 bases between them. CDR3 in DNA: TGTGCCAGCAGCTTAGATCCTGCGGGGGCCCACGAGCAGTACTTC. It is translated as CASSLDPAGAHEQYF.

This clonotype has ten or more counts. This chain uses TRBV7-8 with TRBJ1-5; TRBD1 might be the D (6 bases). The CDR3 covers 14 residues. The V end lost 1 base, the J end lost 4 bases, and 8 bases lay between the germline ends. In germline, CDR1 is SGHVS, CDR2 FQNEAQ. The CDR3 nucleotides are TGTGCCAGCAGCTTAGAAACAGGGAATCAGCCCCAGCATTTT. Translated: CASSLETGNQPQHF. The full variable domain, its missing parts supplied by reference TRBV7-8 and TRBJ1-5, is GAGVSQSPRYKVAKRGQDVALRCDPISGHVSLFWYQQALGQGPEFLTYFQNEAQLDKSGLPSDRFFAERPEGSVSTLKIQRTQQEDSAVYLCASSLETGNQPQHFGDGTRLSIL.

This clonotype has only a few counts. The V and J genes are TRBV27 and TRBJ2-7; no firm D call. V was pared by 3 bases and J by 7 bases, with 10 bases between. Germline-derived CDR1 and CDR2 are MNHEY and SMNVEV (reference sequence). The CDR3 length is 12 residues. CDR3 residues: CASSFNLGEQYF. CDR3 sequence (DNA): TGTGCCAGCAGTTTTAATCTGGGAGAGCAGTACTTC.

The rearrangement links TRBV5-1 to TRBJ2-7; either TRBD1 or TRBD2 may fit D (6 bases each). V lost 2 bases and J 9 bases, leaving 15 bases between the germline ends. The germline CDR1 and CDR2 sequences are SGHRS and YFSETQ. This CDR3 has 13 amino acids. The DNA of the CDR3 is TGCGCCAGCAGCTTTGGGGGGCGGTCAGCGCAGTACTTC. This sequence encodes CASSFGGRSAQYF.

The table lists this clonotype with many counts. The V call is TRBV20-1, the J call TRBJ2-1, with 8 bases fitting TRBD2. The germline CDR1 and CDR2 sequences are DFQATT and SNEGSKA (reference sequence). J was trimmed by 5 bases and V by 0 bases; bases with no gene match: 6. The CDR3 spans 15 residues. The CDR3 reads CSARDSGTYNNEQFF. CDR3 in DNA: TGCAGTGCTAGAGATAGCGGGACCTATAACAATGAGCAGTTCTTC.

This clonotype was seen at least ten times. This sequence joins TRBV7-9 and TRBJ2-7; TRBD2 aligns across 7 bases. Germline trimming cut 5 bases from V and 0 bases from J; bases unmatched to any gene: 4. CDR1 and CDR2 from the germline V gene are SEHNR and FQNEAQ (reference sequence). The CDR3 loop spans 14 amino acids. DNA for the CDR3: TGTGCCAGCAGCGAGACTAGCAACTCCTACGAGCAGTACTTC. It encodes CASSETSNSYEQYF.

This clonotype has ten or more counts. The rearrangement uses TRBV29-1 and TRBJ1-2, with 7 nucleotides matching TRBD1. The CDR3 consists of 19 residues. Per the germline V gene, CDR1 is SQVTM and CDR2 is ANQGSEA. The V segment lost 2 bases and the J segment 0 bases; nucleotides outside the gene matches: 18. CDR3 in DNA: TGCAGCGTTGAAAACAGGGGAGCCTCCGGAACCTATTCTAACTATGGCTACACCTTC. It codes for CSVENRGASGTYSNYGYTF.

This clonotype was observed at least ten times. This chain joins TRBV5-6 and TRBJ2-1; D may be TRBD1 (6 bases). The CDR3 consists of 13 residues. Germline CDR1 is SGHDT and CDR2 is YYEEEE. The ends were cut back, 0 bases at V and 6 bases at J, with 7 bases in the middle. Written as DNA, the CDR3 is TGTGCCAGCAGCTTGGTAGGGGGCAATGAGCAGTTCTTC. This codes for CASSLVGGNEQFF.

This clonotype was detected ten times or more. The chain employs TRBV20-1 and TRBJ1-5; D unresolved. V lost 6 bases and J lost 0, with 6 bases in between. Germline V gives CDR1 DFQATT, CDR2 SNEGSKA (reference sequence). This CDR3 has 12 residues. The CDR3 DNA is TGCAGTGCGGGAGATAGCAATCAGCCCCAGCATTTT. It is translated as CSAGDSNQPQHF.

There are many counts of this clonotype. The CDR3 DNA reads TGCGCCAGCAGCTTGGTCGGACTGACCTACGAGCAGTACTTC. This translates into CASSLVGLTYEQYF. The chain uses TRBV5-1 and TRBJ2-7; TRBD2 might be the D (5 bases). Between the trimmed V and J ends, which lost 0 bases and 2 bases, there was a span of 9 bases. The CDR3 length is 14 residues. Germline assignment: CDR1 SGHRS and CDR2 YFSETQ.

There are many counts of this clonotype. The rearrangement links TRBV5-6 to TRBJ2-1; weak D call: TRBD2 (5 bases). The CDR3 loop spans 14 amino acids. The V end was cut by 4 bases, the J end by 4 bases, with 12 bases between. The germline gives CDR1 SGHDT, CDR2 YYEEEE. The CDR3 is CASSAGGGYNEQFF. In DNA form, the CDR3 reads TGTGCCAGCAGCGCGGGCGGAGGATACAATGAGCAGTTCTTC. Complete variable domain (other parts from reference TRBV5-6 and TRBJ2-1): DAGVTQSPTHLIKTRGQQVTLRCSPKSGHDTVSWYQQALGQGPQFIFQYYEEEERQRGNFPDRFSGHQFPNYSSELNVNALLLGDSALYLCASSAGGGYNEQFFGPGTRLTVL.

This clonotype was found a few times. One end of the junction fails to match germline, which may point to a read error. The chain links TRBV10-3 to TRBJ1-5, with no clear D. Germline V gene lookup returns CDR1 ENHRY and CDR2 SYGVKD. There are 14 residues in the CDR3. CDR3 amino acids: CAISGEGGNKTQNF. The CDR3 region has the DNA TGTGCCATCAGTGGGGAGGGAGGCAATAAGACCCAGAATTTT.

At least ten counts were recorded for this clonotype. V gene TRBV20-1 combines with J gene TRBJ2-2; 14 bases are shared with TRBD2. After removal of 6 bases from V and 6 bases from J, the junction contained 12 bases not matched to a gene. CDR1 DFQATT and CDR2 SNEGSKA come from the germline V gene (reference sequence). This CDR3 is 17 amino acids long. For the CDR3, the DNA is TGCAGTGCCCAAACCAATCCGGGACTAGCGGGAGCCGGGGAGCTGTTTTTT. It codes for CSAQTNPGLAGAGELFF.

There are many counts of this clonotype. The V call is TRBV20-1, the J call TRBJ1-1; the D gene is possibly TRBD1 (5 bases). The CDR3 loop spans 15 amino acids. The germline gives CDR1 DFQATT, CDR2 SNEGSKA (reference sequence). Trimming removed 0 bases at V and 2 bases at J, with 13 bases between. CDR3 nucleotides: TGCAGTGCTAGAGATGGGGCCCGGGGTAACACTGAAGCTTTCTTT. This encodes CSARDGARGNTEAFF.

This clonotype was picked up a small number of times. The chain couples TRBV6-2 or TRBV6-3 to TRBJ2-7; D might be TRBD2 (8 bases). Germline lookup yields CDR1 MNHEY and CDR2 SVGEGT. The CDR3 contains 14 residues. V was pared by 6 bases and J by 7 bases, with 19 bases between. The CDR3 DNA reads TGTGCCAGCAGGACCGGGACTAGGGGGCGAGAGCAGTACTTC. It specifies CASRTGTRGREQYF.

This clonotype was seen repeatedly, ten times or more. The V call is TRBV4-1, the J call TRBJ2-1; 7 nucleotides align to TRBD2. The V and J ends lost 4 bases and 5 bases, in that order; junction bases with no gene match: 5. The V gene's germline CDR1 is MGHRA and CDR2 YSYEKL. The CDR3 has 14 residues. The CDR3 region has the DNA TGCGCCAGCAGCCCGCACGCGGGGGACAATGAGCAGTTCTTC. This sequence encodes CASSPHAGDNEQFF.

This clonotype was detected ten times or more. The chain employs TRBV5-1 and TRBJ2-1, with TRBD2 matching 7 bases. From germline, CDR1 is SGHRS and CDR2 YFSETQ. This CDR3 has 14 residues. Trimming cost V 9 bases and J 5 bases; bases outside gene matches: 11. CDR3 nucleotides: TGCGCCACCTCCGGGGGGTCTGGGGACAATGAGCAGTTCTTC. This codes for CATSGGSGDNEQFF.

This clonotype has ten or more counts. The J gene is TRBJ1-5, the V gene TRBV15; the D is unclear. The CDR3 loop spans 13 amino acids. Germline values: CDR1 LNHNV, CDR2 YYDKDF (reference sequence). Between the trimmed V and J ends, which lost 4 bases and 2 bases, there was a span of 6 bases. The DNA for the CDR3 is TGTGCCACCAGCAAAGAGGGCAATCAGCCCCAGCATTTT. Translating gives CATSKEGNQPQHF. The whole variable domain, filled in from reference TRBV15 and TRBJ1-5, reads DAMVIQNPRYQVTQFGKPVTLSCSQTLNHNVMYWYQQKSSQAPKLLFHYYDKDFNNEADTPDNFQSRRPNTSFCFLDIRSPGLGDTAMYLCATSKEGNQPQHFGDGTRLSIL.

This clonotype has ten or more counts. The chain recombines TRBV12-3 or TRBV12-4 with TRBJ2-4, with D possibly being TRBD1 (5 bases). The CDR3 has 20 amino acids. Trimming removed 4 bases from V and 0 bases from J, with 25 bases in between. The CDR3 reads CASSSQVRTSLPLAKNIQYF. The DNA of the CDR3 is TGTGCCAGCAGTTCACAGGTGAGGACATCGCTCCCGTTAGCCAAAAACATTCAGTACTTC.

This clonotype was seen ten or more times. The V call is TRBV3-1, the J call TRBJ1-4; unclear D gene. This CDR3 has 15 residues. The germline V gene encodes CDR1 LGHDT and CDR2 YNNKEL (reference sequence). The V and J ends lost 4 bases and 5 bases respectively, with 14 bases between them. Here the CDR3 reads CASSRRPMANEKLFF. The CDR3 DNA sequence: TGTGCCAGCAGCCGCCGGCCCATGGCAAATGAAAAACTGTTTTTT.

There are many counts of this clonotype. The rearrangement links TRBV7-8 to TRBJ2-7; tentatively, D is TRBD2 (6 bases). The CDR3 is 13 residues long. Looked up from germline, CDR1 is SGHVS and CDR2 is FQNEAQ. V lost 8 bases to trimming and J lost 1 base, with 12 bases between them. The chain's CDR3 is CASSSGPSYEQYF. For the CDR3, the DNA is TGTGCCAGCTCGAGCGGGCCTTCCTACGAGCAGTACTTC.

In its sample, this clonotype was seen many times. V and J are TRBV6-1 and TRBJ1-5; 7 positions agree with TRBD1. CDR1 is MNHNS, CDR2 SASEGT, per germline. The CDR3 sequence is 13 residues long. V shed 11 bases, J shed 4 bases, and the junction held 8 bases outside the gene matches. CDR3 in amino acids: CAGGGLGNQPQHF. CDR3 coding DNA: TGTGCCGGAGGGGGCCTAGGGAATCAGCCCCAGCATTTT.

This clonotype was detected a few times. This rearrangement joins TRBV7-9 to TRBJ2-7; D possibly corresponds to TRBD2 (7 bases). Germline V gene lookup returns CDR1 SEHNR and CDR2 FQNEAQ (reference sequence). This CDR3 has 15 residues. V lost 2 bases and J lost 2, with 13 bases in between. CDR3 sequence reads: CASSLKGGWTYEQYF. The CDR3, as DNA: TGTGCCAGCAGCTTAAAGGGGGGGTGGACCTACGAGCAGTACTTC.

This clonotype was recorded at least ten times. Written as DNA, the CDR3 is TGTGCCATCAGTGAGTCTGCGGGAGAGTACCAAGAGACCCAGTACTTC. This gives the protein CAISESAGEYQETQYF. This chain connects TRBV10-3 to TRBJ2-5, with 7 bases matching TRBD2. This CDR3 is built from 16 residues. CDR1 and CDR2 from the germline V gene are ENHRY and SYGVKD. With 0 bases clipped from V and 0 bases from J, the junction kept 4 bases outside the gene matches.

This clonotype was counted ten times or more. J is TRBJ2-1 and V is TRBV5-1, with a possible D match to TRBD1 (6 bases). V was cut by 0 bases and J by 7 bases, with 11 bases left in between. The CDR3 extends over 14 amino acids. Germline V CDR1 and CDR2: SGHRS, YFSETQ. The CDR3 DNA reads TGCGCCAGCAGCTTGGATACAGGGTTGAATGAGCAGTTCTTC. This codes for CASSLDTGLNEQFF.

This clonotype was detected many times. The V call is TRBV12-3 or TRBV12-4, the J call TRBJ2-2; 8 bases match TRBD1. The CDR3 extends over 14 amino acids. Germline trimming cut 6 bases from V and 1 base from J; bases unmatched to any gene: 1. In DNA, the CDR3 is TGTGCCAGCAGCGGACAGGGGAACACCGGGGAGCTGTTTTTT. Its translation: CASSGQGNTGELFF.

This clonotype was seen at least ten times. The rearrangement joins TRBV7-2 to TRBJ1-4; weak D call: TRBD1 (5 bases). Germline V CDR1 and CDR2: SGHTA, FQGNSA. Deletions cut 2 bases from V and 0 bases from J, with 7 bases between. This CDR3 is built from 15 residues. CDR3 protein: CASSLRGTTNEKLFF. The CDR3 DNA reads as TGTGCCAGCAGCTTAAGGGGAACAACTAATGAAAAACTGTTTTTT. Full variable domain (missing parts from reference TRBV7-2 and TRBJ1-4): GAGVSQSPSNKVTEKGKDVELRCDPISGHTALYWYRQSLGQGLEFLIYFQGNSAPDKSGLPSDRFSAERTGGSVSTLTIQRTQQEDSAVYLCASSLRGTTNEKLFFGSGTQLSVL.

This clonotype was seen at least ten times. The chain carries TRBV5-1 and TRBJ2-1; 15 bases align to TRBD2. Germline V gene data show CDR1 as SGHRS and CDR2 as YFSETQ. The CDR3 loop spans 17 amino acids. With V trimmed by 4 bases and J by 2 bases, 4 bases remained unmatched. The CDR3 sequence is CASSGGTSGGPYNEQFF. In DNA, the CDR3 is TGCGCCAGCAGCGGAGGGACTAGCGGGGGGCCCTACAATGAGCAGTTCTTC.

This clonotype was detected many times. This chain joins TRBV5-1 and TRBJ2-7; D gene ambiguous. This CDR3 is 15 amino acids long. CDR1 and CDR2 from the germline V gene are SGHRS and YFSETQ. Trimming removed 0 bases from V and 2 bases from J, with 12 bases in between. CDR3 sequence (DNA): TGCGCCAGCAGCTTGGGGGCAGAACTCACCTACGAGCAGTACTTC. Amino acid sequence: CASSLGAELTYEQYF. Full variable domain (rest looked up from reference TRBV5-1 and TRBJ2-7): KAGVTQTPRYLIKTRGQQVTLSCSPISGHRSVSWYQQTPGQGLQFLFEYFSETQRNKGNFPGRFSGRQFSNSRSEMNVSTLELGDSALYLCASSLGAELTYEQYFGPGTRLTVT.

This clonotype was detected ten times or more. CDR3 loop: CASSREVGTEAFF. CDR3 sequence (DNA): TGCGCCAGCAGCAGGGAGGTTGGCACTGAAGCTTTCTTT. The V gene is TRBV10-2, the J gene TRBJ1-1; D possibly corresponds to TRBD1 (5 bases). Between the trimmed V and J ends, which lost 6 bases and 4 bases, there was a span of 12 bases. The CDR3 has 13 amino acids. Germline CDR1 reads WSHSY; CDR2 reads SAAADI.